The rows below give T cell receptor beta chains drawn from one sample of a study of early T cells in non-severe SARS-CoV-2 infection. TCRdb re-derived calls from the 5' RACE reads in MiXCR, one entry per CDR3 protein. This table has around 68,000 distinct CDR3 sequences, more than 5.5% appearing once. Material: whole blood, obtained at baseline. The receptors stem from an adult who was a healthcare worker with PCR-confirmed SARS-CoV-2 infection or an uninfected control (not recorded which). Each CDR3 is given with its conserved first and last residue. The size of a clone is reported for some rows only, either as once, few or many, or as a class for expanded clones.

j_call	clone_size	v_call	cdr3_aa
TRBJ2-7	few	TRBV12-5	CASGLDPTGTYEQYF
TRBJ2-1	medium-sized	TRBV29-1	CSVESRWGNEQFF
TRBJ1-6	many	TRBV5-5	CASSSAGKDNSPLHF
TRBJ2-1	many	TRBV12-3/TRBV12-4	CASSLPTSGATYNEQFF
TRBJ2-2	few	TRBV12-3/TRBV12-4	CASSNQPNTGELFF
TRBJ1-1	many	TRBV6-4	CASSSPGTGTAFF
TRBJ2-7	many	TRBV6-5	CASSYREGYEQYF
TRBJ2-1	many	TRBV4-2	CASSQDGTSGDSYNEQFF
TRBJ2-3	NA	TRBV28	CASSLYQYTDTQYF
TRBJ2-7	NA	TRBV10-3	CASRDPSYEQYF
TRBJ2-1	NA	TRBV18	CASSPSVETYNEQFF
TRBJ1-1	many	TRBV20-1	CSASPRRRDTEAFF
TRBJ1-5	many	TRBV7-9	CATRGNSNQPQHF
TRBJ2-1	many	TRBV29-1	CSVDSDGRFF
TRBJ2-7	many	TRBV27	CASMKTGSYEQYF
TRBJ2-2	many	TRBV27	CASSSSMGGELFF
TRBJ2-3	NA	TRBV5-4	CASTGGEGTVFTDTQYF
TRBJ1-1	few	TRBV5-1	CASSLTPTSRNTEAFF